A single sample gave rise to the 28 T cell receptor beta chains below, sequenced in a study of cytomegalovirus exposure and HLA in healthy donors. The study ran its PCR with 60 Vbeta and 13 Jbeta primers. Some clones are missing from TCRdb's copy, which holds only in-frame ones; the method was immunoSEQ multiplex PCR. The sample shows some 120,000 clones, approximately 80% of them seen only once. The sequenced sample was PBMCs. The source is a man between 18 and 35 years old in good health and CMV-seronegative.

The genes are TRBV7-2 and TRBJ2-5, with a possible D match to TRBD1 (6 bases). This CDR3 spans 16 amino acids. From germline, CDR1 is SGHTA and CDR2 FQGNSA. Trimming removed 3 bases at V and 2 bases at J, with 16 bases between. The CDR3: CASSFNPWQGQETQYF. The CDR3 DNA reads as TGTGCCAGCAGCTTTAACCCCTGGCAGGGGCAAGAGACCCAGTACTTC.

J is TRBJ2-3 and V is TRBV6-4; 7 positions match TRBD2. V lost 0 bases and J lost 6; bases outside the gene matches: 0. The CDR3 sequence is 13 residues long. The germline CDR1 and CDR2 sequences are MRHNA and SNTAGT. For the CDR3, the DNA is TGTGCCAGCAGTGACTCGGGGGGGGATACGCAGTATTTT. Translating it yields CASSDSGGDTQYF.

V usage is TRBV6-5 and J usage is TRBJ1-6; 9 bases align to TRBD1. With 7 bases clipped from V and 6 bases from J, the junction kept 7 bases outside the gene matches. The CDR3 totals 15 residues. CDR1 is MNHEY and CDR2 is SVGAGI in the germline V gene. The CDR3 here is CASTQGQGFNSPLHF. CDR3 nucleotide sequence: TGTGCCAGCACCCAGGGACAGGGATTTAATTCACCCCTCCACTTT.

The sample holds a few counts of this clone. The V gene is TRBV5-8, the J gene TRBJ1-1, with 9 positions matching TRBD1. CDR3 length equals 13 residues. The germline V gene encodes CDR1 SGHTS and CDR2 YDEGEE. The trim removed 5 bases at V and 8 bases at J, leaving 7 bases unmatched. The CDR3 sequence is CASRPTGGREAFF. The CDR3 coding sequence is TGTGCCAGCAGACCTACAGGGGGCAGAGAAGCTTTCTTT.

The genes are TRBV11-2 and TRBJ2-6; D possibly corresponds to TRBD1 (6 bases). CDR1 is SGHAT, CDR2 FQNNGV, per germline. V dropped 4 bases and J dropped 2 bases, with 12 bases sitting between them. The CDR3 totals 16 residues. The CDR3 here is CASSSFQGTGANVLTF. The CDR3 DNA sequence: TGTGCCAGCAGCTCCTTTCAGGGGACTGGGGCCAACGTCCTGACTTTC.

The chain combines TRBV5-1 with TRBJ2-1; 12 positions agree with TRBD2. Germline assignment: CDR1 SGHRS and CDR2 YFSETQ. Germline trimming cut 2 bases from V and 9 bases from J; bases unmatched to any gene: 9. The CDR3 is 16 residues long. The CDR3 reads CASSFSPTSGGFEQFF. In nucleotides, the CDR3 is TGCGCCAGCAGCTTCTCCCCGACTAGCGGGGGATTTGAGCAGTTCTTC.

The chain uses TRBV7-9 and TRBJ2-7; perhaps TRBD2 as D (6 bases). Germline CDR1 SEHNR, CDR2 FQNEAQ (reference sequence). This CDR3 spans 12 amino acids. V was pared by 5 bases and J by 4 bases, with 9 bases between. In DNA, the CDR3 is TGTGCCAGCAGCGCCGGGACTTACGAGCAGTACTTC. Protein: CASSAGTYEQYF.

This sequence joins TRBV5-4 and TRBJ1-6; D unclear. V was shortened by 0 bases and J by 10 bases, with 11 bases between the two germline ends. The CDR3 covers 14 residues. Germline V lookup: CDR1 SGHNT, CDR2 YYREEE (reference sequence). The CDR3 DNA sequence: TGTGCCAGCAGCTTGGCCACCGGGAACTCACCCCTCCACTTT. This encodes CASSLATGNSPLHF.

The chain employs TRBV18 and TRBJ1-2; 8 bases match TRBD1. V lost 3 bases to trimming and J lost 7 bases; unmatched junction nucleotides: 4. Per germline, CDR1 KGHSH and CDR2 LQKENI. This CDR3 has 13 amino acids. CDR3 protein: CASSPQGASGYTF. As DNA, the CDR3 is TGTGCCAGCTCACCCCAGGGGGCGTCTGGCTACACCTTC. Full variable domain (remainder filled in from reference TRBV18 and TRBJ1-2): NAGVMQNPRHLVRRRGQEARLRCSPMKGHSHVYWYRQLPEEGLKFMVYLQKENIIDESGMPKERFSAEFPKEGPSILRIQQVVRGDSAAYFCASSPQGASGYTFGSGTRLTVV.

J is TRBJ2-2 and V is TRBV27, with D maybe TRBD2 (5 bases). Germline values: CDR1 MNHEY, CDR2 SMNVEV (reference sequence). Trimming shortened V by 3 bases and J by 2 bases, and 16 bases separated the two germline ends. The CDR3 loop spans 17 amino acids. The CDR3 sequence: CASSLRAGPVNTGELFF. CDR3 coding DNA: TGTGCCAGCAGTTTGCGGGCAGGACCTGTCAACACCGGGGAGCTGTTTTTT.

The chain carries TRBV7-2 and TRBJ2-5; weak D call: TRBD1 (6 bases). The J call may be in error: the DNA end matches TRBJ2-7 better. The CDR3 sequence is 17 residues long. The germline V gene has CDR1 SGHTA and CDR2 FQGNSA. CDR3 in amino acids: CASSLEGLGTLPYEQYF. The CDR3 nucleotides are TGTGCCAGCAGCTTAGAGGGCTTGGGGACACTCCCCTACGAGCAGTACTTC.

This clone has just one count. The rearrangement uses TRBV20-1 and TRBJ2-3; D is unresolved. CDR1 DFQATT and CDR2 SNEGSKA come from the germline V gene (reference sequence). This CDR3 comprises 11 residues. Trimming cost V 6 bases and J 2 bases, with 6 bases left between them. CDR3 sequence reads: CSADNTDTQYF. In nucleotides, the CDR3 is TGCAGTGCCGACAACACAGATACGCAGTATTTT.

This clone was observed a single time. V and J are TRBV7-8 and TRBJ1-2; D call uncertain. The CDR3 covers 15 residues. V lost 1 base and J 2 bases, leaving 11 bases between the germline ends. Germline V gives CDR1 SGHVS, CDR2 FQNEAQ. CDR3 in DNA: TGTGCCAGCAGCTTAGGGGGAGGGCCGAACTATGGCTACACCTTC. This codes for CASSLGGGPNYGYTF.

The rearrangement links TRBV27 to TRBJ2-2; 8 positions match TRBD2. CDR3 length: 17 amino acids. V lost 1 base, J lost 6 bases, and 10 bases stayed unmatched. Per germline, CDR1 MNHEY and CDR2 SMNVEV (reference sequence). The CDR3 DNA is TGTGCCAGCAGTTTATTCGGGGCTGCGGGGGGTCCCGGGGAGCTGTTTTTT. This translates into CASSLFGAAGGPGELFF.

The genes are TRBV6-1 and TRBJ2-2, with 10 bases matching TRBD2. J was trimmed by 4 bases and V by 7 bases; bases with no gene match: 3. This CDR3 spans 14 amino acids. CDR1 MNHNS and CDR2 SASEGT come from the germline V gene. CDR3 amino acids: CASKSGGVTGELFF. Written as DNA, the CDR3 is TGTGCCAGCAAAAGCGGGGGGGTCACCGGGGAGCTGTTTTTT.

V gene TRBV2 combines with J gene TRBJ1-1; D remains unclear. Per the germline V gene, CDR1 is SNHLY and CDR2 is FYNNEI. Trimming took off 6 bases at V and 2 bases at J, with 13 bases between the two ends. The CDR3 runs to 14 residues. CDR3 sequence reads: CASRDTRLNTEAFF. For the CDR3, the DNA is TGTGCCAGCAGAGACACCAGATTAAACACTGAAGCTTTCTTT. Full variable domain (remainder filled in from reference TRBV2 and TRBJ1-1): EPEVTQTPSHQVTQMGQEVILRCVPISNHLYFYWYRQILGQKVEFLVSFYNNEISEKSEIFDDQFSVERPDGSNFTLKIRSTKLEDSAMYFCASRDTRLNTEAFFGQGTRLTVV.

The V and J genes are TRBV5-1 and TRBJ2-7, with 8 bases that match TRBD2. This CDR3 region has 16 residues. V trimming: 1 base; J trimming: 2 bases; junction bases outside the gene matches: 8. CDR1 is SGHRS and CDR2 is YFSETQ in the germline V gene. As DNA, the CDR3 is TGCGCCAGCAGCTTGAGTCTAGCGGGCGTTCCCTACGAGCAGTACTTC. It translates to CASSLSLAGVPYEQYF. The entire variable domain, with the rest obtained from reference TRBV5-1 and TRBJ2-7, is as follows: KAGVTQTPRYLIKTRGQQVTLSCSPISGHRSVSWYQQTPGQGLQFLFEYFSETQRNKGNFPGRFSGRQFSNSRSEMNVSTLELGDSALYLCASSLSLAGVPYEQYFGPGTRLTVT.

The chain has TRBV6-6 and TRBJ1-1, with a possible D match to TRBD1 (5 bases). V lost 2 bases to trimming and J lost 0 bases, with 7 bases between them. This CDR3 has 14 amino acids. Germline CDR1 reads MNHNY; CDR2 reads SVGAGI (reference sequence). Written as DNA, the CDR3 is TGTGCCAGCAGTTACGGGGCCGTGAACACTGAAGCTTTCTTT. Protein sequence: CASSYGAVNTEAFF.

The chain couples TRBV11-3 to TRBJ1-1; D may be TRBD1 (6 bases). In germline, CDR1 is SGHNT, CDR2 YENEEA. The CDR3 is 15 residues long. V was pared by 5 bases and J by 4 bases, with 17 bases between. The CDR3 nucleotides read TGTGCCAGCAGCCCGGCGGGGGGCACTTTCACTGAAGCTTTCTTT. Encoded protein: CASSPAGGTFTEAFF.

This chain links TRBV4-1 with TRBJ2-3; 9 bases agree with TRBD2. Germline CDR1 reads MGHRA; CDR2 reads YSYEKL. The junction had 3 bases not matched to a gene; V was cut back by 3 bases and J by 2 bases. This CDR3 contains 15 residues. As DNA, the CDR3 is TGCGCCAGCAGCCAGACTAGCGGCCTCACAGATACGCAGTATTTT. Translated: CASSQTSGLTDTQYF.

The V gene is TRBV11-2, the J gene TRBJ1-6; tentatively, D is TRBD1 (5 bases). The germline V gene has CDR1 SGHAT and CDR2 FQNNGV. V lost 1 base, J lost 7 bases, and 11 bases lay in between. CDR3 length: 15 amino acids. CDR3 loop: CASSLVYRRNSPLHF. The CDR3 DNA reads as TGTGCCAGCAGCTTAGTATACAGGCGGAATTCACCCCTCCACTTT.

CDR3 protein: CASSPRTSGSYTQYF. CDR3 sequence (DNA): TGTGCCAGCAGCCCACGGACTAGCGGGTCCTATACGCAGTATTTT. The chain has TRBV9 and TRBJ2-3, with 11 bases matching TRBD2. CDR1 and CDR2 from the germline V gene are SGDLS and YYNGEE. CDR3 size: 15 residues. V shed 4 bases and J 7 bases; nucleotides not matched to a gene: 8.

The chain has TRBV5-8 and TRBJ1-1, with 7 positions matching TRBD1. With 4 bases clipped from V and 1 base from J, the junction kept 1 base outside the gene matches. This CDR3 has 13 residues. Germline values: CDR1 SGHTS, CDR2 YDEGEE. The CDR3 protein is CASSRTGNTEAFF. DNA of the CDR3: TGTGCCAGCAGCCGGACAGGGAACACTGAAGCTTTCTTT. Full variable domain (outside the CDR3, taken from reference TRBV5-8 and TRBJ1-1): EAGVTQSPTHLIKTRGQQATLRCSPISGHTSVYWYQQALGLGLQFLLWYDEGEERNRGNFPPRFSGRQFPNYSSELNVNALELEDSALYLCASSRTGNTEAFFGQGTRLTVV.

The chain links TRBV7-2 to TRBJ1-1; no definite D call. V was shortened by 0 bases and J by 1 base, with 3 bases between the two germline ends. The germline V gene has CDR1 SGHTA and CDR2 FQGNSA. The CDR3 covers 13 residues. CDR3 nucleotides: TGTGCCAGCAGCTTAGCAGCGAACACTGAAGCTTTCTTT. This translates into CASSLAANTEAFF.

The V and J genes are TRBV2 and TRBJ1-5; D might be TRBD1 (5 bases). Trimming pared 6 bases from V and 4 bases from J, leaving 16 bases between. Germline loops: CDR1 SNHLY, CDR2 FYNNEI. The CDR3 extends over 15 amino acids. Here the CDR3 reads CASSLQGAGNQPQHF. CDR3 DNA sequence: TGTGCCAGCAGCCTTCAGGGCGCAGGGAATCAGCCCCAGCATTTT.

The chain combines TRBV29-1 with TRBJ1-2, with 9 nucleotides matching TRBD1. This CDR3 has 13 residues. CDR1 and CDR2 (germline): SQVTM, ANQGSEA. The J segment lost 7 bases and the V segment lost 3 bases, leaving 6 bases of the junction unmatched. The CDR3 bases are TGCAGCGTTGATGACAGGGGGACAGGTGGCTACACCTTC. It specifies CSVDDRGTGGYTF.

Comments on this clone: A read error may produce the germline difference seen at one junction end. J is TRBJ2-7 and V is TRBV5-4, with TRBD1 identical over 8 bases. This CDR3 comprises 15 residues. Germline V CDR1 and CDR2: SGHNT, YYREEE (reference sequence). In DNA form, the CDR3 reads TGTGCCAGCAGCTCGGACAGGGTTCCCTCCCACGAGCAGTACTTC. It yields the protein CASSSDRVPSHEQYF.

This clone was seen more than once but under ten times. The CDR3 loop is CASSQDGGENEKLFF. CDR3 DNA: TGCGCCAGCAGCCAAGACGGGGGGGAAAATGAAAAACTGTTTTTT. This chain links TRBV4-1 with TRBJ1-4; D might be TRBD1 (5 bases). The V and J ends lost 0 bases and 5 bases respectively, with 10 bases between them. Germline CDR1 is MGHRA and CDR2 is YSYEKL. There are 15 residues in the CDR3.